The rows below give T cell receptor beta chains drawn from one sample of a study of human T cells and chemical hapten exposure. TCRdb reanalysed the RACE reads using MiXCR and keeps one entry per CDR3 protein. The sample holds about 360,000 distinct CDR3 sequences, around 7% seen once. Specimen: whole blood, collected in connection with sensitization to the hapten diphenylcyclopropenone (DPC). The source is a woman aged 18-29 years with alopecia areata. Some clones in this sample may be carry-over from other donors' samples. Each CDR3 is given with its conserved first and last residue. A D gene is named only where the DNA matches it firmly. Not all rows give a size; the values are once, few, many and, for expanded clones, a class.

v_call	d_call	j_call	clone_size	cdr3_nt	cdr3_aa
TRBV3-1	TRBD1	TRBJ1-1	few	TGTGCCAGCCTACCCGGGACAGGGTACACTGAAGCTTTCTTT	CASLPGTGYTEAFF
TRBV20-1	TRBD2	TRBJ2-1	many	TGCAGTGCTATAGCGGGGGGGTACAATGAGCAGTTCTTC	CSAIAGGYNEQFF
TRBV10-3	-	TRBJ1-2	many	TGTGCCATCAGTGACAGCTATGGCTACACCTTC	CAISDSYGYTF
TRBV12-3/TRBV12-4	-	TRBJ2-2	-	TGTGCCAGCAGTCACTTAGACCGCACCGGGGAGCTGTTTTTT	CASSHLDRTGELFF
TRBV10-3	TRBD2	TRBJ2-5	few	TGTGCCATCATCCCGACTAGCGGTCAAGAGACCCAGTACTTC	CAIIPTSGQETQYF
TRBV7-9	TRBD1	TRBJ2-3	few	TGTGCCAGCAGCTTGGAGGGACAGGCAGATACGCAGTATTTT	CASSLEGQADTQYF
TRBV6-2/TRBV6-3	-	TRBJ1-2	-	TGTGCCAGCAGTTACTTCTCAACCAACTATGGCTACACCTTC	CASSYFSTNYGYTF
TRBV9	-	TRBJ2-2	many	TGTGCCAGCAGCGCCCCCGGGATTTCCACCGGGGAGCTGTTTTTT	CASSAPGISTGELFF
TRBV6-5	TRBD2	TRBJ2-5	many	TGTGCCAGCAGCCTAGCGGGGGACCAAGAGACCCAGTACTTC	CASSLAGDQETQYF
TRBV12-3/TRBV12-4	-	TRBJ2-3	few	TGTGCCAGCAGTTTCATGGCTAGCGTCACAGATACGCAGTATTTT	CASSFMASVTDTQYF
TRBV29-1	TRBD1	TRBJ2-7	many	TGCAGCGTCGATTTTTCCGGGACAGGGAACGAGCAGTACTTC	CSVDFSGTGNEQYF